At least ten counts were recorded for the clone carrying this T cell receptor beta chain. The target antigen is unknown. These data are taken from a study of blood T cells in healthy people across ages. Whole-study context: There was about one barcoded beta molecule captured by template switching per two T cells. General observations from the study: PBMCs were not sorted, which prevented a conclusive comparison of naive versus antigen-experienced cells.

Combining a sample-barcoded 5' primer with a J-beta primer mix, a second PCR ran for 7 to 11 cycles. TCRdb recomputed calls from the 5' RACE reads with MiXCR, one row per CDR3 protein. The table includes approximately 1.5 million distinct CDR3 sequences, roughly a third detected once. The V gene's germline CDR1 is SQVTM and CDR2 ANQGSEA. Trimming took 3 bases from V and 5 from J, leaving 10 bases between them. There are 13 residues in the CDR3. Isolation of PBMCs gave at least 7 million cells per sample. The chain employs TRBV29-1 and TRBJ1-4, with D tentatively TRBD1 (5 bases). The source of this sequence is a woman in her thirties in good health. Specimen: blood. Here the CDR3 reads CSVEGHENEKLFF. CDR3 sequence (DNA): TGCAGCGTTGAGGGGCACGAGAATGAAAAACTGTTTTTT.